This T cell receptor beta chain is drawn from a study of identical twins. This clonotype appeared a few times. Its antigen is unidentified. Study-wide results and caveats: Invariant cells of the MAIT and iNKT types might have partly distorted the zero-insertion analyses. In drawing conclusions, the study used cross-sectional statistical analysis and did not follow the same donors.

Trimming stripped 2 bases from V and 9 bases from J, with 22 bases between. CDR3 size: 16 residues. CDR1 is ENHRY and CDR2 is SYGVKD in the germline V gene. Using its own MiXCR run on the 5' RACE reads, TCRdb lists one record per CDR3 protein. The sample carries some 500,000 distinct CDR3 sequences, roughly 9.9% recorded once. Healthy Caucasians alone served as donors. These same records also appear under a second study, on yellow fever vaccine responses in identical twins.

The sequence derives from a young woman in good health. Sequenced: PBMCs. V is TRBV10-3 and J is TRBJ2-5, with a tentative D call TRBD1 (7 bases). The CDR3 is CAISEPWTGGVVAQYF. CDR3 sequence (DNA): TGTGCCATCAGTGAGCCGTGGACAGGAGGGGTGGTGGCCCAGTACTTC.